Presented here are 11 T cell receptor beta chains from one specimen sequenced in a study of siplizumab effects on memory and regulatory T cells. The protocol was immunoSEQ multiplex PCR, while the TCRdb copy is restricted to in-frame clones and leaves out a portion. The data show some 120,000 clones, about 94% seen once. Sequencing input: non-Treg CD4+ T cells sorted from blood. The origin of the receptors is a human donor in good health.

In this sample, this clone turned up once. The chain combines TRBV21-1 with TRBJ1-5; the listed D gene, TRBD1, was not tested against the DNA. TRBV21-1 is deemed a pseudogene. The CDR3 consists of 11 residues. The CDR3 loop is CAQGDNQPQHF. Here the CDR3 DNA reads TGTGCCCAGGGGGACAATCAGCCCCAGCATTTT.

The chain links TRBV19 to TRBJ2-2; TRBD2 is a possible D gene (5 bases). Trimming cost V 5 bases and J 1 base, with 14 bases left between them. The CDR3 totals 16 residues. Germline V CDR1 and CDR2: LNHDA, SQIVND (reference sequence). Here the CDR3 reads CASSARVTLNTGELFF. For the CDR3, the DNA is TGTGCCAGTAGTGCGAGGGTAACTCTGAACACCGGGGAGCTGTTTTTT.

This chain joins TRBV2 and TRBJ1-2; weak D call: TRBD1 (5 bases). There are 13 residues in the CDR3. Deletions cut 8 bases from V and 3 bases from J, with 13 bases between. The germline V gene encodes CDR1 SNHLY and CDR2 FYNNEI. The CDR3 spells CASLRVGDYGYTF. Here the CDR3 DNA reads TGTGCCAGCCTTCGGGTGGGGGACTATGGCTACACCTTC.

This sequence joins TRBV6-5 and TRBJ2-5; D call uncertain. There are 13 residues in the CDR3. Trimming took 2 bases from V and 2 from J, leaving 6 bases between them. The V gene's germline CDR1 is MNHEY and CDR2 SVGAGI. CDR3 region: CASSYQAQETQYF. The CDR3 bases are TGTGCCAGCAGTTACCAGGCACAAGAGACCCAGTACTTC.

The chain has TRBV5-4 and TRBJ1-1, with D tentatively TRBD1 (5 bases). Germline V lookup: CDR1 SGHNT, CDR2 YYREEE (reference sequence). V dropped 1 base and J dropped 10 bases, with 14 bases sitting between them. The length of the CDR3 is 13 residues. The CDR3 here is CASSLTGGSRAFF. CDR3 sequence (DNA): TGTGCCAGCAGCTTGACGGGGGGGAGCCGAGCTTTCTTT.

V and J are TRBV10-3 and TRBJ2-2; D remains unclear. With 2 bases removed from V and 5 bases from J, the gap between germline ends came to 9 bases. The CDR3 is 14 amino acids. Germline V gene lookup returns CDR1 ENHRY and CDR2 SYGVKD. The CDR3 here is CAISELESTGELFF. CDR3 nucleotide sequence: TGTGCCATCAGTGAGCTGGAAAGTACCGGGGAGCTGTTTTTT.

The chain uses TRBV19 and TRBJ2-7; D is possibly TRBD2 (5 bases). V shed 7 bases and J shed 6 bases, with 25 bases lying between them. Germline V gene data show CDR1 as LNHDA and CDR2 as SQIVND (reference sequence). This CDR3 comprises 16 residues. CDR3 loop: CASTVTLGAEDGEQYF. The CDR3 nucleotides read TGTGCCAGTACAGTTACCCTCGGAGCGGAAGACGGCGAGCAGTACTTC. Full variable domain (outside the CDR3, taken from reference TRBV19 and TRBJ2-7): DGGITQSPKYLFRKEGQNVTLSCEQNLNHDAMYWYRQDPGQGLRLIYYSQIVNDFQKGDIAEGYSVSREKKESFPLTVTSAQKNPTAFYLCASTVTLGAEDGEQYFGPGTRLTVT.

CDR3 coding DNA: TGTGCCAGCTCACCCCCCTCGCTAGCGGGGCCCAGGGATACGCAGTATTTT. This encodes CASSPPSLAGPRDTQYF. This rearrangement joins TRBV18 to TRBJ2-3, with 9 positions matching TRBD2. Per the germline V gene, CDR1 is KGHSH and CDR2 is LQKENI. The V gene end was trimmed by 3 bases and the J gene end by 6 bases; junction bases not matched to a gene: 13. The CDR3 contains 17 residues.

The chain carries TRBV4-2 and TRBJ1-2; D may be TRBD1 (5 bases). Germline lookup yields CDR1 LGHNA and CDR2 YNFKEQ. The CDR3 sequence is 15 residues long. With 1 base removed from V and 3 bases from J, the gap between germline ends came to 12 bases. CDR3 sequence: CASSQGIGDHYGYTF. CDR3 DNA: TGTGCCAGCAGCCAAGGGATAGGGGATCACTATGGCTACACCTTC.

V usage is TRBV11-3 and J usage is TRBJ2-2; 9 bases match TRBD1. V lost 5 bases, J lost 8 bases, and 9 bases stayed unmatched. This CDR3 region has 15 residues. Germline lookup yields CDR1 SGHNT and CDR2 YENEEA. This CDR3 reads CASSARDRVLGELFF. The CDR3 bases are TGTGCCAGCAGCGCCCGGGACAGGGTCTTAGGGGAGCTGTTTTTT.

Here the CDR3 DNA reads TGTGCCAGCTCACCGAATTCTATGAACACTGAAGCTTTCTTT. It translates to CASSPNSMNTEAFF. The rearrangement uses TRBV18 and TRBJ1-1; no firm D call. This CDR3 has 14 amino acids. CDR1 KGHSH and CDR2 LQKENI come from the germline V gene. V was pared by 3 bases and J by 0 bases, with 8 bases between.